This TCR beta chain emerged from a study of beta chain features in type 1 diabetes. Looked up from germline, CDR1 is MNHEY and CDR2 is SMNVEV (reference sequence). V was clipped by 6 bases and J by 0 bases, with 11 bases between them. The CDR3 is 14 residues long. TCRB transcripts that were expressed got sequenced, as all of the isolated RNA had been reverse transcribed. Method: immunoSEQ multiplex PCR; TCRdb's copy keeps in-frame clones and lacks some. The repertoire holds under 400,000 clones, with 11% to 15% as singletons. This clone was seen a few times. No antigen is known for it. Isolation of CD4+ naive, central memory, regulatory and stem cell-like memory cells was achieved by sorting via CD45RO/CCR7/CD25/CD127/CD95/CD27. Sorted populations all exceeded 98% purity. Broader study findings: Sequencing used cDNA, and cells with high TCR expression could therefore be over-represented. Patients showed naive, central memory and Treg TCRB repertoires that appeared more similar than those of healthy donors.

The TCR was taken from a man younger than 45 in good health. The sample was central memory CD4+ T cells from blood. The rearrangement uses TRBV27 and TRBJ1-2, with TRBD1 as a possible D gene (6 bases). This chain's CDR3 is CASRSDRSNYGYTF. Written as DNA, the CDR3 is TGTGCCAGCAGATCGGACAGATCTAACTATGGCTACACCTTC.